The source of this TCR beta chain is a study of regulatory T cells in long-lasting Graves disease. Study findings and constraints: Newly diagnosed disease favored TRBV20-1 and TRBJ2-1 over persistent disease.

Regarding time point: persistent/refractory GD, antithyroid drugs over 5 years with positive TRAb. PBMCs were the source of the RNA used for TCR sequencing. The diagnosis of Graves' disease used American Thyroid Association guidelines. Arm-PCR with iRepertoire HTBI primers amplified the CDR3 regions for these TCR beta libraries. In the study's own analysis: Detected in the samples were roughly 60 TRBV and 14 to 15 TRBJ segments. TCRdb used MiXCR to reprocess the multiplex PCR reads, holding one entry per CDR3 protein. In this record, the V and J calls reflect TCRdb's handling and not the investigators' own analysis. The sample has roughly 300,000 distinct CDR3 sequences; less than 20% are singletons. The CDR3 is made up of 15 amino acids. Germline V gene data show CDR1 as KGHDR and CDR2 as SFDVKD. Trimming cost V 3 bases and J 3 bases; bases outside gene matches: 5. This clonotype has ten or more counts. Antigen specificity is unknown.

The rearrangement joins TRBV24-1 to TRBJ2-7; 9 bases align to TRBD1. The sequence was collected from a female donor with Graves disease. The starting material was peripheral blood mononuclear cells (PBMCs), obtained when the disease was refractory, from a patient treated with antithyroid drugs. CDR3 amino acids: CATSDPGTGHYEQYF. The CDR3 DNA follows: TGTGCCACCAGTGATCCCGGGACAGGGCACTACGAGCAGTACTTC.